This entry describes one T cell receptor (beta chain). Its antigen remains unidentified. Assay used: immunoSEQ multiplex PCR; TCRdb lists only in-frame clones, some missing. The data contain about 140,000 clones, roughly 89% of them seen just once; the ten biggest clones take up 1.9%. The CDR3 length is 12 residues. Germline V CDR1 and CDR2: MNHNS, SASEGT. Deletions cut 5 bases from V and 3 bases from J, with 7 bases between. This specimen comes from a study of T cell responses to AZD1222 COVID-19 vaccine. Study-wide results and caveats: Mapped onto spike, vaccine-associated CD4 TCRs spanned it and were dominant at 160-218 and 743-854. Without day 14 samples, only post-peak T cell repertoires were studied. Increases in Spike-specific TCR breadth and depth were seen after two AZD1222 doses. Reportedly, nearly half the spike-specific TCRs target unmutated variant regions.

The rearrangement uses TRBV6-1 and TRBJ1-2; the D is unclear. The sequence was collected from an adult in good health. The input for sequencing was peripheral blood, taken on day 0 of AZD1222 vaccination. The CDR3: CASSSTDYGYTF. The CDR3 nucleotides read TGTGCCAGCAGTTCCACCGACTATGGCTACACCTTC.